Listed below are T cell receptor beta chains from one sample, sequenced in a study of graft-versus-host responses after intestinal transplantation. Which antigens these TCRs recognize remains unknown. Using immunoSEQ multiplex PCR, the repertoire was profiled, and TCRdb retains in-frame clones only, with some absent. In the table there are 70,000 to 95,000 clones, just under 95% of which are singletons. Here the sequenced sample was unstimulated CD8+ T cells sorted from spleen or lymph node cells, taken before transplant. The receptors shown here come from a human donor who was the organ donor for an intestinal transplant. Each CDR3 is given with its conserved first and last residue. D genes are given only for firm matches. Clone size, where shown, is once, few, many, or a class for clones that have expanded.

V gene	clone size	J gene	CDR3 length	D gene	CDR3 DNA	CDR3 protein
TRBV4-1	once	TRBJ2-4	17	TRBD1	TGCGCCAGCAGCCAAGATCGACAGGGTGGGTTAGGGAACATTCAGTACTTC	CASSQDRQGGLGNIQYF
TRBV4-3	once	TRBJ2-1	15	NA	TGCGCCAGCAGCCAAGATTGGAGCAGCTCGAATGAGCAGTTCTTC	CASSQDWSSSNEQFF
TRBV27	NA	TRBJ2-3	16	TRBD2	TGTGCCAGCAGTTCGTCTAGCGGGAGGTTGACAGATACGCAGTATTTT	CASSSSSGRLTDTQYF
TRBV5-5	NA	TRBJ2-7	14	NA	TGTGCCAGCAGCTTTGGGCAGTCCCTCGACGAGCAGTACTTC	CASSFGQSLDEQYF
TRBV27	NA	TRBJ1-1	13	TRBD1	TGTGCCAGCAGCCCAACAGGGGCCTTTGAAGCTTTCTTT	CASSPTGAFEAFF
TRBV30	NA	TRBJ2-1	14	TRBD2	TGTGCCTGGGGGACTAGCGGGGCCCTCGATGAGCAGTTCTTC	CAWGTSGALDEQFF
TRBV27	NA	TRBJ2-7	14	NA	TGTGCCAGCAGCACGGGCGGGGGCATCTACGAGCAGTACTTC	CASSTGGGIYEQYF
TRBV19	once	TRBJ1-6	13	NA	TGTGCCAGCACCGGGGTCTATAATTCACCCCTCCACTTT	CASTGVYNSPLHF
TRBV10-3	NA	TRBJ1-2	15	NA	TGTGCCACCGGTGCTGACAGGCAGGACGACTATGGCTACACCTTC	CATGADRQDDYGYTF
TRBV18	NA	TRBJ1-2	19	NA	TGTGCCAGCTCCACCCCGGGAGGGTCGCCCATGTATTCTAACTATGGCTACACCTTC	CASSTPGGSPMYSNYGYTF
TRBV6-5	NA	TRBJ2-7	15	TRBD2	TGTGCCAGCAGTTACTCGGCGGGGGGGCTCTACGAGCAGTACTTC	CASSYSAGGLYEQYF
TRBV4-1	NA	TRBJ1-2	15	NA	TGCGCCAGCAGCCCCTACCAACAGGGCCGCTATGGCTACACCTTC	CASSPYQQGRYGYTF
TRBV27	NA	TRBJ2-7	13	TRBD1	TGTGCCAGCGGGGGGACAGGGGGAGACGAGCAGTACTTC	CASGGTGGDEQYF
TRBV27	NA	TRBJ2-7	15	NA	TGTGCCAGCAGTTTCCATGGGGGCACAACCTACGAGCAGTACTTC	CASSFHGGTTYEQYF
TRBV4-1	NA	TRBJ2-7	14	NA	TGCGCCAGCAGCCAAGTTTCAGGACTGCCCGAGCAGTACTTC	CASSQVSGLPEQYF
TRBV4-2	NA	TRBJ2-3	15	TRBD2	TGTGCCAGCAGCCCCTTAGCGGGAGAAGTAGATACGCAGTATTTT	CASSPLAGEVDTQYF
TRBV11-2	NA	TRBJ1-2	12	NA	TGTGCCAGCAGTAACTCGGAGTATGGCTACACCTTC	CASSNSEYGYTF
TRBV4-2	NA	TRBJ2-4	15	NA	TGTGCCAGCAGCCAAGCTCCGCGGGTCGGGAACATTCAGTACTTC	CASSQAPRVGNIQYF
TRBV13	NA	TRBJ2-1	13	TRBD2	TGTGCCAGCAGCTTGATTAGCGGGCACGAGCAGTTCTTC	CASSLISGHEQFF
TRBV4-1	NA	TRBJ2-7	13	NA	TGCGCCAGCAGCCAGGGCTTTTCCTACGAGCAGTACTTC	CASSQGFSYEQYF
TRBV5-1	NA	TRBJ1-4	15	NA	TGCGCCAGCAGCTTGGTTCTCGGGGGGCAAAAAAAACTGTTTTTT	CASSLVLGGQKKLFF
TRBV28	NA	TRBJ2-7	15	TRBD1	TGTGCCAGCAGAGCGGACAGGGGGCCGTCCTACGAGCAGTACTTC	CASRADRGPSYEQYF
TRBV7-2	NA	TRBJ2-7	19	TRBD1	TGTGCCAGCAGCTTATGGCCGGGGGACAGGGGGCTTTTGAGGGGCGAGCAGTACTTC	CASSLWPGDRGLLRGEQYF
TRBV7-9	once	TRBJ2-7	13	NA	TGTGCCAGCAGCCCGCCCTCGGGGTACGAGCAGTACTTC	CASSPPSGYEQYF
TRBV27	NA	TRBJ1-1	16	NA	TGTGCCAGACCCCTCCGCTGGGCGTTAATGAACACTGAAGCTTTCTTT	CARPLRWALMNTEAFF
TRBV7-8	NA	TRBJ1-5	17	NA	TGTGCCAGCAGCCAAATACTCGGGGTAACGGGCAATCAGCCCCAGCATTTT	CASSQILGVTGNQPQHF
TRBV27	NA	TRBJ1-6	13	NA	TGTGCCAGCAGTCAAATGACGGGTTCGCCCCTCCACTTT	CASSQMTGSPLHF
TRBV7-9	once	TRBJ2-7	14	NA	TGTGCCAGCAGCTTGTCTAGCCCCTCCTACGAGCAGTACTTC	CASSLSSPSYEQYF
TRBV19	NA	TRBJ2-1	15	TRBD2	TGTGCCAGTAGTGTTAGCGGGGGGGCCTACAATGAGCAGTTCTTC	CASSVSGGAYNEQFF
TRBV7-2	NA	TRBJ1-5	16	NA	TGTGCCAGCAGCTTAGGGGGCGGGATAGGCAATCAGCCCCAGCATTTT	CASSLGGGIGNQPQHF
TRBV9	NA	TRBJ2-5	16	TRBD2	TGTGCCAGCAGCGTAGAACCAGCGGGAGTAGCAGAGACCCAGTACTTC	CASSVEPAGVAETQYF
TRBV13	NA	TRBJ2-2	13	NA	TGTGCCAGCAGCCTTAGAGATACCGGGGAGCTGTTTTTT	CASSLRDTGELFF
TRBV29-1	NA	TRBJ2-5	11	NA	TGCAGCGTTACCGGGTACGGGACCCAGTACTTC	CSVTGYGTQYF
TRBV6-1	NA	TRBJ1-2	13	NA	TGTGCCAGCAGACCTGACAGTTCCTATGGCTACACCTTC	CASRPDSSYGYTF
TRBV6-1	NA	TRBJ2-5	15	TRBD2	TGTGCCAGCACACGACAGGGCGGGAGGGTGGAGACCCAGTACTTC	CASTRQGGRVETQYF
TRBV6-1	NA	TRBJ1-1	17	TRBD1	TGTGCCAGCAGTGAACCGGGGACAGAGGACCTCTGGCCTGAAGCTTTCTTT	CASSEPGTEDLWPEAFF
TRBV7-8	NA	TRBJ2-7	15	TRBD1	TGTGCCAGCAGTCTGCGACAGGGACGAGCCTACGAGCAGTACTTC	CASSLRQGRAYEQYF
TRBV5-1	NA	TRBJ2-7	16	TRBD2	TGCGCCAGCAGCTTGGACGGGACTAGCGGAACATACGAGCAGTACTTC	CASSLDGTSGTYEQYF
TRBV4-1	NA	TRBJ2-7	17	TRBD2	TGCGCCAGCAGCCATCCCCCTGCGGGGGGCGCGTCCTACGAGCAGTACTTC	CASSHPPAGGASYEQYF
TRBV23-1	NA	TRBJ2-7	15	NA	TGCGCCAGCAGTCAATTGACAGTAGCCACCTACGAGCAGTACTTC	CASSQLTVATYEQYF
TRBV7-9	NA	TRBJ1-2	14	NA	TGTGCCAGCAGCTTAGTGTCCCGCCGCCGGGGCTACACCTTC	CASSLVSRRRGYTF
TRBV5-1	NA	TRBJ2-3	16	TRBD1	TGCGCCAGCAGCCCTGCCCGACAGGGCGGGACAGATACGCAGTATTTT	CASSPARQGGTDTQYF
TRBV5-6	NA	TRBJ2-6	18	NA	TGTGCCAGCAGCTTCGGGGGGCGGTCCCTCTCTGGGGCCAACGTCCTGACTTTC	CASSFGGRSLSGANVLTF
TRBV29-1	NA	TRBJ1-3	13	NA	TGCAGCGTTGTGGGAGTCTCTGGAAACACCATATATTTT	CSVVGVSGNTIYF
TRBV7-9	NA	TRBJ1-6	15	NA	TGTGCCAGCAGCTTAGGATGGGGGGTTAATTCACCCCTCCACTTT	CASSLGWGVNSPLHF
TRBV4-1	NA	TRBJ1-2	15	TRBD1	TGCGCCAGCAGCCACAATAGACAGGGTAACTATGGCTACACCTTC	CASSHNRQGNYGYTF
TRBV19	NA	TRBJ2-7	14	NA	TGTGCCAGTACCTACGGTGGGGGGTCCTACGAGCAGTACTTC	CASTYGGGSYEQYF
TRBV4-3	once	TRBJ2-3	14	NA	TGCGCCAGCAGCCAAGGAGGGCCCGCAGATACGCAGTATTTT	CASSQGGPADTQYF
TRBV7-2	NA	TRBJ2-1	18	TRBD2	TGTGCCAGCAGCTTAGCCTCTCGCGAGCGGGGGGCCTACAATGAGCAGTTCTTC	CASSLASRERGAYNEQFF
TRBV6-1	NA	TRBJ2-2	15	NA	TGTGCCAGCAGTGAAGCAGGCGGGGATACCGGGGAGCTGTTTTTT	CASSEAGGDTGELFF
TRBV11-2	once	TRBJ2-5	14	NA	TGTGCCAGCAGCTTAGATCTAATTTGGGAGACCCAGTACTTC	CASSLDLIWETQYF
TRBV28	NA	TRBJ1-1	17	NA	TGTGCCAGCTGGACTGAGAGCGAAGGGAGATTGGTCACTGAAGCTTTCTTT	CASWTESEGRLVTEAFF
TRBV19	once	TRBJ2-1	15	NA	TGTGCCACCACCCAGGGTCCGCAGGTTAACAATGAGCAGTTCTTC	CATTQGPQVNNEQFF
TRBV5-1	NA	TRBJ1-2	17	TRBD1	TGCGCCAGCAGCCCCCCGCGCGGGGACAGCATATTCTATGGCTACACCTTC	CASSPPRGDSIFYGYTF